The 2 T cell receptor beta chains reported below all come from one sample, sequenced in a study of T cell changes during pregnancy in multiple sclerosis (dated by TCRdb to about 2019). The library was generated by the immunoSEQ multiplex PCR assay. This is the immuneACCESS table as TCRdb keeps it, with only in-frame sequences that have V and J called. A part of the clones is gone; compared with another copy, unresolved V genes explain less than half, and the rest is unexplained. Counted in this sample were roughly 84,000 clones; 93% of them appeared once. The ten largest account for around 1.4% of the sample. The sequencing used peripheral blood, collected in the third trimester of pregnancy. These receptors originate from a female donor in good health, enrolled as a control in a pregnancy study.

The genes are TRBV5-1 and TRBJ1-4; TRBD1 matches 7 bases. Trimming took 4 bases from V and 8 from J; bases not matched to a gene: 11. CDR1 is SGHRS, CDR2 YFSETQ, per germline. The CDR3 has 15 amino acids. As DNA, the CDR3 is TGCGCCAGCAGCGGTACAGGGGAAGGGGGCGAAAAACTGTTTTTT. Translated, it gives CASSGTGEGGEKLFF.

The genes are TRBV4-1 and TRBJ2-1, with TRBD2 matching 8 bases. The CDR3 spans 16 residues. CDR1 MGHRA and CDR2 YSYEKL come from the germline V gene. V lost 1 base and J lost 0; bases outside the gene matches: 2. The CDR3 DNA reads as TGCGCCAGCAGCCAAGTTGGGACTAGCTCCTACAATGAGCAGTTCTTC. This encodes CASSQVGTSSYNEQFF.